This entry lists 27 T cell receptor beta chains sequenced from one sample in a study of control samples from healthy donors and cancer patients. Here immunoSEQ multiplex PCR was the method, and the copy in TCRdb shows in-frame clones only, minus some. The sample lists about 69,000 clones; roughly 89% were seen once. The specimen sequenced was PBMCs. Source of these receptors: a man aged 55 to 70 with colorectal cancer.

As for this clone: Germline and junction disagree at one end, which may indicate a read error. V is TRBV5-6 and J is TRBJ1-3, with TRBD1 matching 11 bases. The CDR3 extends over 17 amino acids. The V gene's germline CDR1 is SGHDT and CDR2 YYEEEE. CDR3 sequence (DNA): TGTGCCAGCAGCTTGCCCGGACAGGGGGCGCCTGGACACACCATATATTTT. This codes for CASSLPGQGAPGHTIYF.

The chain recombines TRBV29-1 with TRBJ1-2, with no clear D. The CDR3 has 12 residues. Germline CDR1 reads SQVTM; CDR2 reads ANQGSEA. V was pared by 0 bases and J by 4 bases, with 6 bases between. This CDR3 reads CSVEDSAYGYTF. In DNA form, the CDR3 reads TGCAGCGTTGAAGATAGTGCCTATGGCTACACCTTC.

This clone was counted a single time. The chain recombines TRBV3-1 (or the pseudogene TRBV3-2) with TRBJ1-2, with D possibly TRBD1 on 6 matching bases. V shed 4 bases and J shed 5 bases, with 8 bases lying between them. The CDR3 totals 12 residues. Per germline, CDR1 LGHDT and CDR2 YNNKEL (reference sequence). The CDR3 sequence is CASSLGAYGYTF. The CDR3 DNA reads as TGTGCCAGCAGCCTGGGGGCGTATGGCTACACCTTC.

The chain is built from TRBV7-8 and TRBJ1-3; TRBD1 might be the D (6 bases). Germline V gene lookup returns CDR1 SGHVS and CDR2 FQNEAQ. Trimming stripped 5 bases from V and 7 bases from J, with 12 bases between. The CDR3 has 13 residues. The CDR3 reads CASSPTGANTIYF. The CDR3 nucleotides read TGTGCCAGCAGCCCAACGGGGGCGAACACCATATATTTT.

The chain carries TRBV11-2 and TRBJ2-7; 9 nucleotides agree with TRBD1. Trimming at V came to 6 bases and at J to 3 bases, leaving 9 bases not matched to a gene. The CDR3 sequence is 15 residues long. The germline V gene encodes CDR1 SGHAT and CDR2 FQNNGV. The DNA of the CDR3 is TGTGCCAGCAGAAACCCCGGGACAGGGCTCTACGAGCAGTACTTC. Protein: CASRNPGTGLYEQYF.

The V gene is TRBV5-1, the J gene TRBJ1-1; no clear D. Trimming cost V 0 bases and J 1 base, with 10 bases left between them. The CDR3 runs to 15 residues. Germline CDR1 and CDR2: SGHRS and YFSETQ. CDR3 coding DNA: TGCGCCAGCAGCTTGGATCGCTCTCCGAACACTGAAGCTTTCTTT. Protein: CASSLDRSPNTEAFF.

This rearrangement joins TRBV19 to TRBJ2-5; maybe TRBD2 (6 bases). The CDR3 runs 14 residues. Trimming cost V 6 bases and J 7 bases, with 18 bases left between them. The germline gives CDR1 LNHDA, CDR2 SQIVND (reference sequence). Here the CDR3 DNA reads TGTGCCAGTAGCCCAACGGGGGTCGGAGGGACCCAGTACTTC. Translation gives CASSPTGVGGTQYF.

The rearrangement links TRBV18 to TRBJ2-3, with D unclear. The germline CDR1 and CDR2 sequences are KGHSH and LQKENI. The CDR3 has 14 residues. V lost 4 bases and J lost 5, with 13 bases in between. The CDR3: CASSLSASGDTQYF. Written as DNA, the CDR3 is TGTGCCAGCTCACTATCGGCTTCGGGAGATACGCAGTATTTT.

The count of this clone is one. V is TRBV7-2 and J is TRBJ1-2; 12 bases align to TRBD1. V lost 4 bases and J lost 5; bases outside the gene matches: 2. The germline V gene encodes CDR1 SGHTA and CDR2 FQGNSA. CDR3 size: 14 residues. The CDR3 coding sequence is TGTGCCAGCAGCTGGGACAGGGGGCAATATGGCTACACCTTC. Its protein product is CASSWDRGQYGYTF.

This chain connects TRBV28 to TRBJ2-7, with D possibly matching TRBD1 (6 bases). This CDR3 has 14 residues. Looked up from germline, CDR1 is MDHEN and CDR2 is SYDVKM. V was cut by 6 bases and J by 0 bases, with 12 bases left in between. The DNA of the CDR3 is TGTGCCAGCAGCCCCCAGGGGTTCTCCTACGAGCAGTACTTC. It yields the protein CASSPQGFSYEQYF.

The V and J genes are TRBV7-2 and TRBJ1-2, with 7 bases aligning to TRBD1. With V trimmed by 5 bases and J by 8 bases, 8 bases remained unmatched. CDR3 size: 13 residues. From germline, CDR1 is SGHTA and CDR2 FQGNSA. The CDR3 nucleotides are TGTGCCAGCAGCCAACGACAGGGTGGCGGCTACACCTTC. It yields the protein CASSQRQGGGYTF.

This CDR3 is CASSPGLAVYNEQFF. The CDR3 region has the DNA TGTGCCAGCAGCCCGGGACTAGCGGTCTACAATGAGCAGTTCTTC. The rearrangement uses TRBV3-1 (or the pseudogene TRBV3-2) and TRBJ2-1; TRBD2 matches 11 bases. CDR3 size: 15 residues. The V gene's germline CDR1 is LGHDT and CDR2 YNNKEL (reference sequence). J was trimmed by 3 bases and V by 4 bases; bases with no gene match: 2.

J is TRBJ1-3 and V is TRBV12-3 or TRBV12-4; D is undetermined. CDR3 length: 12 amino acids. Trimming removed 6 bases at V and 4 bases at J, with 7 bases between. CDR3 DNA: TGTGCCAGCAGGGGGTCAGGAAACACCATATATTTT. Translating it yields CASRGSGNTIYF.

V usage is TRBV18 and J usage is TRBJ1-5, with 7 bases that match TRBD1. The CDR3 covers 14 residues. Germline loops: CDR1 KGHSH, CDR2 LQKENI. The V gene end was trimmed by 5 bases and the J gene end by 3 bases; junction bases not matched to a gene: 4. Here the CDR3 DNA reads TGTGCCAGCTCAACAGGGACAGTCAATCAGCCCCAGCATTTT. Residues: CASSTGTVNQPQHF.

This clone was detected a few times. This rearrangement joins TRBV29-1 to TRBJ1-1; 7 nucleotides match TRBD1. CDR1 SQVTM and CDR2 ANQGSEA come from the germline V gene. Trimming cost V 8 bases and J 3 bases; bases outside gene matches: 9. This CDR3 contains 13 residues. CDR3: CSKDRVFDTEAFF. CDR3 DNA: TGCAGCAAAGACAGGGTATTTGACACTGAAGCTTTCTTT.

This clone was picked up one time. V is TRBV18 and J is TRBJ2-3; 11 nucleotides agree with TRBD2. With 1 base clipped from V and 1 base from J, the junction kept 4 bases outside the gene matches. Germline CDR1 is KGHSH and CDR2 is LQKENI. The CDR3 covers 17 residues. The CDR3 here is CASSPQGLAVRTDTQYF. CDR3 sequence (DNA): TGTGCCAGCTCACCACAGGGACTAGCGGTTCGCACAGATACGCAGTATTTT.

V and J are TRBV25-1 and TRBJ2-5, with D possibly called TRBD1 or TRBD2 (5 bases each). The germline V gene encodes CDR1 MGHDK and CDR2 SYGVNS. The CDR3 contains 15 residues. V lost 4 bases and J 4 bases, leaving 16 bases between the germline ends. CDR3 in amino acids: CASSVGPHGAETQYF. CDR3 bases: TGTGCCAGCAGTGTGGGGCCTCACGGGGCAGAGACCCAGTACTTC.

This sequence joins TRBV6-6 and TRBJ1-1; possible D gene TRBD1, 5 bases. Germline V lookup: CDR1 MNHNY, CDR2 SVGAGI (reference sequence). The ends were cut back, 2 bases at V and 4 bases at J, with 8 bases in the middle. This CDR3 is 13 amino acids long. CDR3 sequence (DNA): TGTGCCAGCAGTTACCTTGACAGCACTGAAGCTTTCTTT. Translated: CASSYLDSTEAFF.

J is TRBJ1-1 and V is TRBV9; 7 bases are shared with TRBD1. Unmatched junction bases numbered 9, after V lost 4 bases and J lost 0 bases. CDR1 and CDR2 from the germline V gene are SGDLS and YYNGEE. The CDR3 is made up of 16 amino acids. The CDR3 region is CASSFATGDMNTEAFF. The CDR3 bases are TGTGCCAGCAGCTTCGCTACAGGGGACATGAACACTGAAGCTTTCTTT.

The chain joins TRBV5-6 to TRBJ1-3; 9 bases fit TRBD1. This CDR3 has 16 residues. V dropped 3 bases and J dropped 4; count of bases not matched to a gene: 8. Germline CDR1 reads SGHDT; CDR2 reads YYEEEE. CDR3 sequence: CASSSKQGAKGNTIYF. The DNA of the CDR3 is TGTGCCAGCAGCTCTAAACAGGGGGCTAAAGGAAACACCATATATTTT.

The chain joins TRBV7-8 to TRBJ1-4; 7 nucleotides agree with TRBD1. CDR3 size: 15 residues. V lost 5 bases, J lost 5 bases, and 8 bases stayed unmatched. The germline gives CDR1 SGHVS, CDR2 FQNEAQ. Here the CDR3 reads CASSVDRAHNEKLFF. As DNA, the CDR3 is TGTGCCAGCAGCGTAGACAGGGCCCACAATGAAAAACTGTTTTTT. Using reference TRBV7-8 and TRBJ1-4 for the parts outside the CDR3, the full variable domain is GAGVSQSPRYKVAKRGQDVALRCDPISGHVSLFWYQQALGQGPEFLTYFQNEAQLDKSGLPSDRFFAERPEGSVSTLKIQRTQQEDSAVYLCASSVDRAHNEKLFFGSGTQLSVL.

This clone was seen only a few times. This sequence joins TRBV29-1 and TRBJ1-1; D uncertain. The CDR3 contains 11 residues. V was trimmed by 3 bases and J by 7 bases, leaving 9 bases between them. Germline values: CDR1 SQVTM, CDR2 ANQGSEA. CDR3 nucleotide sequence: TGCAGCGTTGAGGCACGACGTGAAGCTTTCTTT. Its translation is CSVEARREAFF.

CDR3 bases: TGTGCCAGCAGCCTCAGGGGACCCGAGCAGTACTTC. The encoded protein is CASSLRGPEQYF. The chain uses TRBV5-5 and TRBJ2-7; D perhaps matches TRBD1 (6 bases). Trimming removed 4 bases from V and 6 bases from J, with 11 bases in between. The CDR3 length is 12 residues. Germline assignment: CDR1 SGHKS and CDR2 YYEKEE (reference sequence).

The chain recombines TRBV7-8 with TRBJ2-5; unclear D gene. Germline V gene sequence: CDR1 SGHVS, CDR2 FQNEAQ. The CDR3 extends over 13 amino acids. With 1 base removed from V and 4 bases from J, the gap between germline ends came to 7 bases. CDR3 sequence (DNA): TGTGCCAGCAGCTTAGGAGGAACAGAGACCCAGTACTTC. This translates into CASSLGGTETQYF.

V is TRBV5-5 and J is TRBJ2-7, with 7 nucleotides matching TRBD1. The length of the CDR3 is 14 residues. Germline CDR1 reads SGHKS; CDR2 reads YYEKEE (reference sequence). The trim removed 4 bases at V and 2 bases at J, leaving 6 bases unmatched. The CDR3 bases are TGTGCCAGCAGCCCTCAGGGGGAACCCTACGAGCAGTACTTC. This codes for CASSPQGEPYEQYF.

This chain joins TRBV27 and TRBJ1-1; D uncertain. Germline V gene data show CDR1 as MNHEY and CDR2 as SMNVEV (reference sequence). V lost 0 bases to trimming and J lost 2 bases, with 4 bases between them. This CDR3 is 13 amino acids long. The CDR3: CASSLSRNTEAFF. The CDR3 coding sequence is TGTGCCAGCAGTTTATCCAGAAACACTGAAGCTTTCTTT.

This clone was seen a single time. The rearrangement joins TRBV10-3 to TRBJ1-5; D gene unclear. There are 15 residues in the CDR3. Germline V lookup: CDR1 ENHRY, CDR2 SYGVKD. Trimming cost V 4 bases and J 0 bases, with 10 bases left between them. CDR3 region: CAISGGSASNQPQHF. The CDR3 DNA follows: TGTGCCATCAGTGGAGGGTCAGCTAGCAATCAGCCCCAGCATTTT.